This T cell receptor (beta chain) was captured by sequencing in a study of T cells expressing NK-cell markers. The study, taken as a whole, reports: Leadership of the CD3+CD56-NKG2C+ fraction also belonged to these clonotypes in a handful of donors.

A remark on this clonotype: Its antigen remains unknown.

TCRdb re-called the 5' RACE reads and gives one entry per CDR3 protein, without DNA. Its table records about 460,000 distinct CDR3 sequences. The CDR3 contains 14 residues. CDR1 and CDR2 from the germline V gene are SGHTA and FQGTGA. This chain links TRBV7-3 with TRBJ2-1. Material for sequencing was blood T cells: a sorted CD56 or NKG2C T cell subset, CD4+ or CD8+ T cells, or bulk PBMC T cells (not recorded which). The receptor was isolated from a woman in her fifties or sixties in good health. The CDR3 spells CASSPSPSGNEQFF.